Below, 15 T cell receptor beta chains from the same sample are listed, as sequenced in a study of CD8+ T cells in alopecia areata. Noted treatment: oral pan-JAK inhibitor, 5-10 mg twice daily. cDNA prepared by RNA extraction and subsequent reverse transcription served as the template for sequencing. The data were produced by immunoSEQ multiplex PCR, yet TCRdb's version contains in-frame clones alone and is incomplete. Of around 100,000 clones in the sample, around three fifths are singletons; the top ten hold 12%. The starting material was CD8+ T cells sorted from blood, obtained at week 24, from a patient treated with tofacitinib. The receptors stem from a human donor with alopecia areata.

This clone was seen only a few times. The chain joins TRBV30 to TRBJ2-1; D is unresolved. This CDR3 spans 14 amino acids. V was pared by 2 bases and J by 0 bases, with 8 bases between. Looked up from germline, CDR1 is GTSNPN and CDR2 is SVGIG (reference sequence). The CDR3: CAWSLGISYNEQFF. The CDR3 DNA reads as TGTGCCTGGAGTTTGGGAATCTCCTACAATGAGCAGTTCTTC. Filled out from reference TRBV30 and TRBJ2-1, the complete variable domain reads SQTIHQWPATLVQPVGSPLSLECTVEGTSNPNLYWYRQAAGRGLQLLFYSVGIGQISSEVPQNLSASRPQDRQFILSSKKLLLSDSGFYLCAWSLGISYNEQFFGPGTRLTVL.

The chain joins TRBV19 to TRBJ2-1; 7 bases are shared with TRBD1. Trimming at V came to 6 bases and at J to 2 bases, leaving 7 bases not matched to a gene. The CDR3 runs 15 residues. CDR1 and CDR2 from the germline V gene are LNHDA and SQIVND (reference sequence). The CDR3 spells CASSIDRDTYNEQFF. CDR3 in DNA: TGTGCCAGTAGCATCGACAGGGATACCTACAATGAGCAGTTCTTC.

J is TRBJ1-2 and V is TRBV13; 9 bases line up with TRBD1. The CDR3 sequence is 14 residues long. Germline values: CDR1 PRHDT, CDR2 FYEKMQ (reference sequence). With 4 bases clipped from V and 4 bases from J, the junction kept 4 bases outside the gene matches. The CDR3 loop reads CASSYRDRAYGYTF. As DNA, the CDR3 is TGTGCCAGCAGCTACCGGGACAGGGCCTATGGCTACACCTTC.

The J gene is TRBJ2-5, the V gene TRBV7-8; a possible D gene is TRBD2 (7 bases). The CDR3 has 16 amino acids. Germline CDR1 reads SGHVS; CDR2 reads FQNEAQ. The V gene lost 6 bases and the J gene lost 5 bases, with 22 bases spanning the gap. CDR3 sequence: CASSHPGEGVRETQYF. In DNA, the CDR3 is TGTGCCAGCAGTCACCCTGGGGAGGGGGTGAGGGAGACCCAGTACTTC.

The V and J genes are TRBV7-9 and TRBJ1-4; 8 bases match TRBD1. This CDR3 is 14 amino acids long. Germline-derived CDR1 and CDR2 are SEHNR and FQNEAQ (reference sequence). J was trimmed by 7 bases and V by 5 bases; bases with no gene match: 6. CDR3 amino acids: CASSVDRAAEKLFF. DNA for the CDR3: TGTGCCAGCAGCGTGGACAGGGCAGCTGAAAAACTGTTTTTT.

The chain couples TRBV7-8 to TRBJ2-5, with D maybe TRBD1 (6 bases). V was clipped by 5 bases and J by 5 bases, with 15 bases between them. Germline values: CDR1 SGHVS, CDR2 FQNEAQ. The CDR3 sequence is 14 residues long. For the CDR3, the DNA is TGTGCCAGCAGCGCAAACAGGGTCGAGGAGACCCAGTACTTC. It yields the protein CASSANRVEETQYF.

This clone appeared a few times. The chain couples TRBV6-5 to TRBJ2-1; a possible D gene is TRBD2 (5 bases). The length of the CDR3 is 13 residues. V shed 6 bases and J shed 5 bases, with 11 bases lying between them. CDR1 and CDR2 from the germline V gene are MNHEY and SVGAGI. CDR3 coding DNA: TGTGCCAGCAGAACCGACTACAACAATGAGCAGTTCTTC. It specifies CASRTDYNNEQFF.

This sequence joins TRBV15 and TRBJ1-5; D unresolved. The CDR3 is 15 amino acids. V was trimmed by 6 bases and J by 1 base, leaving 13 bases between them. CDR1 is LNHNV, CDR2 YYDKDF, per germline (reference sequence). The CDR3 nucleotides read TGTGCCACCAGATCACGGGATGGAAGCAATCAGCCCCAGCATTTT. Its protein product is CATRSRDGSNQPQHF.

The chain combines TRBV7-6 with TRBJ2-2; a possible D gene is TRBD1 (6 bases). The CDR3 runs 15 residues. Trimming took off 5 bases at V and 6 bases at J, with 16 bases between the two ends. Germline CDR1 and CDR2: SGHVS and FNYEAQ. This chain's CDR3 is CASSHRDNEAGELFF. The CDR3 region has the DNA TGTGCCAGCAGCCACCGGGACAATGAAGCCGGGGAGCTGTTTTTT.

This chain joins TRBV5-1 and TRBJ2-3, with TRBD2 matching over 8 bases. There are 15 residues in the CDR3. Trimming at V came to 5 bases and at J to 2 bases, leaving 7 bases not matched to a gene. CDR1 SGHRS and CDR2 YFSETQ come from the germline V gene. The CDR3 DNA is TGCGCCAGCAGTAGAACCGGGGGGGCCACAGATACGCAGTATTTT. It translates to CASSRTGGATDTQYF.

This clone came up a few times. V gene TRBV5-6 combines with J gene TRBJ1-5, with a weak D call TRBD1 (6 bases). CDR3 length: 15 residues. Between the trimmed V and J ends, which lost 2 bases and 6 bases, there was a span of 15 bases. CDR1 and CDR2 from the germline V gene are SGHDT and YYEEEE. Here the CDR3 reads CASSFQQGSVQPQHF. CDR3 bases: TGTGCCAGCAGCTTTCAACAGGGCAGCGTTCAGCCCCAGCATTTT.

The chain carries TRBV11-2 and TRBJ2-3; D remains ambiguous. Germline values: CDR1 SGHAT, CDR2 FQNNGV. V was cut by 0 bases and J by 6 bases, with 4 bases left in between. CDR3 size: 12 residues. Here the CDR3 reads CASSLERDTQYF. In DNA form, the CDR3 reads TGTGCCAGCAGCTTAGAACGGGATACGCAGTATTTT. Variable domain in full (rest from reference TRBV11-2 and TRBJ2-3): EAGVAQSPRYKIIEKRQSVAFWCNPISGHATLYWYQQILGQGPKLLIQFQNNGVVDDSQLPKDRFSAERLKGVDSTLKIQPAKLEDSAVYLCASSLERDTQYFGPGTRLTVL.

The V call is TRBV11-2, the J call TRBJ2-1, with TRBD1 as a possible D gene (5 bases). From germline, CDR1 is SGHAT and CDR2 FQNNGV. V lost 6 bases to trimming and J lost 4 bases, with 13 bases between them. This CDR3 is 14 amino acids long. The CDR3 DNA sequence: TGTGCCAGCAGTCAGACAAGGGGATACAATGAGCAGTTCTTC. This codes for CASSQTRGYNEQFF.

The J gene is TRBJ2-1, the V gene TRBV7-9; 11 positions match TRBD1. CDR1 is SEHNR and CDR2 is FQNEAQ in the germline V gene (reference sequence). The V segment lost 11 bases and the J segment 5 bases; nucleotides outside the gene matches: 5. This CDR3 region has 13 residues. CDR3: CADGTGGNNEQFF. The CDR3 DNA is TGTGCCGACGGGACAGGGGGTAACAATGAGCAGTTCTTC.

The V call is TRBV10-3, the J call TRBJ1-2, with 7 bases that match TRBD1. The CDR3 consists of 16 residues. From germline, CDR1 is ENHRY and CDR2 SYGVKD. V trimming: 1 base; J trimming: 0 bases; junction bases outside the gene matches: 5. CDR3 bases: TGTGCCATCAGTGAGTTTGCGACAGGGACTAACTATGGCTACACCTTC. Residues: CAISEFATGTNYGYTF.